The rows below give T cell receptor beta chains drawn from one sample of a study of metastatic and nonmetastatic thyroid tumors. TCRdb re-called the PCR reads through MiXCR. The sample carries roughly 40,000 clones, roughly a sixth recorded once. Sequencing was carried out using blood. The receptors come from a female donor with papillary thyroid cancer or a benign thyroid nodule (not recorded which). Some clones in this sample may be carry-over from other donors' samples. Each CDR3 is given with its conserved first and last residue.

TRBV19 CASSLRGKAFF
TRBV27 CASSTKPTGGANSYEQYF
TRBV24-1 CATSSLTGVYTWELFF
TRBV15 CATGGGGYTDTQYF
TRBV20-1 CSAEGVYGYTF
TRBV6-1 CASSPQGGNQPQHF
TRBV27 CASSPSARSGANVLTF
TRBV28 CASSLSGVGYTF
TRBV2 CASSGGRDQPQHF
TRBV5-1 CASSLPRDDQWDYGYTF
TRBV6-5 CASSSRVAGTEAFF
TRBV20-1 CSATNGDTGELFF
TRBV20-1 CSAATGTANTEAFF
TRBV15 CATSRDWAVSYEQYF
TRBV5-1 CASSFGTGNTIYF
TRBV12-5 CASGPPPGTFYNEQFF
TRBV6-1 CASSRDRGEQYF
TRBV19 CASSIERGSSYNEQFF
TRBV4-1 CASSQAAITDTQYF
TRBV11-2 CASSLSVGTGYTF
TRBV6-4 CASSPGQGGDTQYF